The rows below give T cell receptor beta chains drawn from one sample of a study of CD8+CD57+ T cells in acquired aplastic anemia. TCRdb used MiXCR to reprocess the reads, holding one entry per CDR3 protein. The repertoire consists of 250,000 to 300,000 distinct CDR3 sequences, with roughly 50% occurring once and the leading ten covering around 7.6%. The sequenced material came from sorted CD4+, CD8+, or CD8+CD57+ T cells (not recorded which) from PBMCs. The receptor set was obtained from a human donor with severe aplastic anemia or a healthy control (not recorded which). The CDR3 runs from the conserved cysteine through the conserved F or W. Each record gives: V gene, D gene, J gene, clone size, CDR3 protein, CDR3 DNA. The D gene is left open where the match is weak. A row's size may be missing; if present it is once, few, many or a size class.

>TRBV2|-|TRBJ1-4|-
CASRPEGFGEKLFF
TGTGCCAGCCGCCCCGAGGGGTTCGGGGAAAAACTGTTTTTT
>TRBV11-3|-|TRBJ2-3|many
CASSLDQGPTDTQYF
TGTGCCAGCAGCTTAGACCAGGGTCCAACAGATACGCAGTATTTT
>TRBV7-2|TRBD1|TRBJ2-7|-
CASSIWTGTSYEQYF
TGTGCCAGTAGTATATGGACAGGTACGTCCTACGAGCAGTACTTC
>TRBV5-6|-|TRBJ1-2|many
CASSSTVSGYTF
TGTGCCAGCAGCTCGACAGTAAGTGGCTACACCTTC
>TRBV7-7|TRBD2|TRBJ2-1|-
CASSPPSGRYNEQFF
TGTGCCAGCAGTCCACCTAGCGGGAGGTACAATGAGCAGTTCTTC
>TRBV14|TRBD1|TRBJ1-1|-
CASSREGASEAFF
TGTGCCAGCAGCAGGGAGGGGGCCTCTGAAGCTTTCTTT
>TRBV20-1|-|TRBJ1-1|-
CSVHATRYESFF
TGCAGTGTACACGCTACTCGTTATGAATCTTTCTTT
>TRBV7-8|-|TRBJ1-2|many
CASSPKRGHYGYTF
TGTGCCAGCAGCCCGAAACGGGGGCACTATGGCTACACCTTC
>TRBV5-1|TRBD1|TRBJ2-5|-
CASSLQGDETQYF
TGCGCCAGCAGCTTGCAGGGGGACGAGACCCAGTACTTC
>TRBV6-5|-|TRBJ2-2|many
CASSYSIRSMNTGELFF
TGTGCCAGCAGTTACTCGATAAGGTCTATGAACACCGGGGAGCTGTTTTTT
>TRBV7-2|-|TRBJ2-5|-
CASSQSIAETQHF
TGTGCCAGCAGCCAGTCGATAGCGGAGACCCAGCACTTC
>TRBV19|TRBD1|TRBJ2-7|many
CASSILGTGGQEQYF
TGTGCCAGTAGTATCTTAGGGACAGGGGGTCAGGAGCAGTACTTC
>TRBV2|-|TRBJ2-7|-
CASSSQGGGYEQYF
TGTGCCAGCAGCTCACAGGGAGGGGGCTACGAGCAGTACTTC
>TRBV2|-|TRBJ1-2|-
CASSPGRGEGYGYTF
TGTGCCAGCAGCCCGGGGCGGGGAGAGGGCTATGGCTACACCTTC
>TRBV4-3|TRBD2|TRBJ2-7|-
CASSQDAAGGYEQYF
TGCGCCAGCAGCCAAGATGCGGCGGGAGGCTACGAGCAGTACTTC
>TRBV9|TRBD1|TRBJ1-6|-
CASSVGDRDSPLHF
TGTGCCAGCAGCGTAGGGGACAGGGATTCACCCCTACACTTT
>TRBV7-9|-|TRBJ1-2|-
CGGGSSQRYGYTF
TGTGGGGGAGGGAGTTCTCAACGCTATGGCTACACCTTC
>TRBV20-1|-|TRBJ2-7|many
CSAGTPASYEQYF
TGCAGTGCCGGGACACCCGCCTCCTACGAGCAGTACTTC
>TRBV7-3|-|TRBJ2-1|-
CASSLKGGGSNEQFF
TGTGCCAGCAGCTTAAAGGGTGGTGGGAGTAATGAGCAGTTCTTC
>TRBV10-3|-|TRBJ2-1|-
CATGPEGLEQFF
TGTGCCACAGGTCCCGAGGGGCTAGAGCAGTTCTTC
>TRBV7-7|-|TRBJ2-5|-
CASSSLSQGTQYF
TGTGCCAGCAGCTCCCTTAGTCAAGGGACCCAGTACTTC
>TRBV4-2|-|TRBJ1-2|many
CASSQDARVYGYTF
TGTGCCAGCAGCCAAGATGCTCGTGTCTATGGCTACACCTTC
>TRBV4-1|TRBD1|TRBJ1-2|-
CASSHTGTGAGYGYTF
TGCGCCAGCAGCCATACCGGGACAGGGGCGGGCTATGGCTACACCTTC
>TRBV2|-|TRBJ1-5|many
CASKDGRTQPQHF
TGTGCCAGCAAGGACGGTCGAACACAGCCCCAGCATTTT
>TRBV12-3/TRBV12-4|TRBD1|TRBJ2-1|many
CASSFRQGVNEQFF
TGTGCCAGCAGTTTCCGACAGGGTGTCAATGAGCAGTTCTTC
>TRBV29-1|-|TRBJ2-3|few
CSVVSTDTQYF
TGCAGCGTTGTCTCGACAGATACGCAGTATTTT
>TRBV7-2|-|TRBJ2-1|-
CASNPQGLLEQFF
TGTGCCAGCAATCCCCAGGGACTCCTCGAGCAGTTCTTC
>TRBV10-3|TRBD1|TRBJ1-1|-
CAISTGPTEAFF
TGTGCCATTTCGACAGGGCCCACTGAAGCTTTCTTT
>TRBV19|-|TRBJ2-1|-
CASRWGVSDNEQFF
TGTGCCAGTAGGTGGGGAGTCAGCGACAATGAGCAGTTCTTC
>TRBV12-5|-|TRBJ2-6|many
CASGFGTGANVLTF
TGTGCTAGTGGGTTCGGAACTGGGGCCAACGTCCTGACTTTC
>TRBV2|TRBD1|TRBJ1-2|-
CASSPDRGGDYGYTF
TGTGCCAGCAGCCCGGACAGGGGAGGGGACTATGGCTACACCTTC
>TRBV6-5|TRBD2|TRBJ2-1|-
CASSRHSGATYNEQFF
TGTGCCAGCAGTCGTCATAGCGGGGCAACCTACAATGAGCAGTTCTTC
>TRBV25-1|-|TRBJ1-2|-
CASSGGKVAIFLCANYGYTF
TGTGCCAGCAGTGGGGGCAAAGTGGCTATATTCTTATGTGCTAACTATGGCTACACCTTC